This T cell receptor (beta chain) was recovered during a study of CD8+ T cells in alopecia areata (dated by TCRdb to about 2018). Regarding the study in general: The study used high-throughput TCRbeta sequencing to examine T cell clonal expansion in alopecia areata, in both the C3H/HeJ mouse model and human patients. Scalp tissue and sorted CD4+ and CD8+ peripheral blood T cells from patchy and totalis/universalis alopecia areata patients and from healthy controls were covered by human TCRbeta sequencing. Scalp clonality was compared among normal scalp (n=4), patchy alopecia areata scalp (n=8), and alopecia totalis/universalis scalp (n=8). The RNA source kit depended on sample type: the PAXgene miRNA kit for fixed scalp, the miRNeasy kit for PBMCs, and the RNeasy kit for mouse skin. immunoSEQ multiplex PCR using 35 Vbeta forward primers and 13 Jbeta reverse primers was used to amplify TCRbeta CDR3 regions.

The library was produced with the immunoSEQ multiplex PCR assay. To provide template for TCR sequencing, every sample had RNA extracted and reverse transcribed into cDNA. First-strand cDNA was synthesized with SuperScript III using a 2:1 mix of oligo-dT and random hexamers. A synthetic immune receptor repertoire was used to assess amplification bias, and residual bias was removed computationally. The published analysis was carried out like this. Raw reads were preprocessed to remove errors, and CDR3 was defined according to IMGT conventions as the region from the conserved cysteine to phenylalanine. Clonality was calculated as 1 minus Shannon entropy normalized by log2 of the number of productive unique TCRs. Whether each scalp clone was CD4 or CD8 was inferred by checking scalp TCRbeta sequences against the CD4 and CD8 repertoires from sorted blood. TCRdb re-hosts the immuneACCESS table, in-frame sequences only. Its copies lack some clones; in the studies checked, an unresolved V gene accounts for under half of them, and the cause for the rest is not known. That table supplies the V and J calls and clone size; D and trimming were determined from the DNA. The sample table shows more than 90,000 clones, and 55% to 70% are seen once. In total, the top ten clones hold roughly 2.8% of the sample.

Summary of the overall study and its limitations: Shared TCR sequences between patients were less evident than in mice, which may be partly attributable to HLA diversity in the patient population. Compared with normal scalp, lesional scalp had higher clonality and more expanded CD8+ clones, particularly in alopecia totalis/universalis, a pattern that suggests antigenic drive. Resident alphabeta T cells in normal human skin are also sequenced, complicating scalp TCR repertoire analysis, unlike mouse skin dominated by gammadelta T cells.

PBMCs were separated by density centrifugation and stained for CD3, CD4 and CD8, after which CD4+ and CD8+ T cells were sorted on a FACSAria. Scalp biopsies and blood samples were obtained from unaffected controls. To note about this clone: Its specific antigen is unknown. Per-nucleotide qualities are absent, and no much larger clonotype sits a single base away.

The sequencing sample was made of CD4+ T cells sorted from blood. The sequence was obtained from a human donor in good health.

For the CDR3, the sequence is CSVAEGLASNQPQHF. The nucleotide sequence is given as TGCAGCGTAGCCGAGGGTCTAGCGAGCAATCAGCCCCAGCATTTT. The receptor chain draws on TRBV29-1 and TRBJ1-5, with the D gene not clear enough to name. Reading the germline V gene gives CDR1 SQVTM and CDR2 ANQGSEA. Measured from the cysteine to the phenylalanine, the CDR3 is 15 residues long. The DNA shown is the 45-base CDR3, in frame from base 1. Cut back by 6 bases and 1 base, the V and J ends lie 16 bases apart.